Shown below are 11 T cell receptor beta chains from a single sample sequenced in a study of response to subunit inactivated influenza vaccine. Each CDR3 protein gets one entry after TCRdb re-called the RT-PCR reads with MiXCR. The sample lists under 750,000 distinct CDR3 sequences, about 12% occurring once. The sequencing used PBMCs from blood, collected on the day of vaccination. The receptors derive from a man aged 45-65 years who received an inactivated influenza vaccine.

In regard to this clonotype: A much larger clone sits a single nucleotide away, making a read error possible. The genes are TRBV28 and TRBJ1-1, with a weak D call TRBD1 (5 bases). V lost 8 bases to trimming and J lost 7 bases, with 17 bases between them. Looked up from germline, CDR1 is MDHEN and CDR2 is SYDVKM. This CDR3 is built from 13 residues. For the CDR3, the DNA is TGTGCCAGCTGTCCCCCGGGGCAGGGTGAAGCTTTCTTT. Translated, it gives CASCPPGQGEAFF. The entire variable domain, with the rest obtained from reference TRBV28 and TRBJ1-1, is as follows: DVKVTQSSRYLVKRTGEKVFLECVQDMDHENMFWYRQDPGLGLRLIYFSYDVKMKEKGDIPEGYSVSREKKERFSLILESASTNQTSMYLCASCPPGQGEAFFGQGTRLTVV.

This clonotype was recorded many times. CDR3 loop: CASSRTGGHTYEQFF. Here the CDR3 DNA reads TGTGCCAGCAGCAGGACGGGGGGGCACACATATGAGCAGTTCTTC. The chain combines TRBV13 with TRBJ2-1; 8 nucleotides align to TRBD2. From germline, CDR1 is PRHDT and CDR2 FYEKMQ (reference sequence). V dropped 5 bases and J dropped 8; count of bases not matched to a gene: 11. The CDR3 length is 15 residues.

This clonotype was observed many times. This chain links TRBV12-3 or TRBV12-4 with TRBJ2-1; TRBD1 matches 7 bases. The junction had 7 bases not matched to a gene; V was cut back by 6 bases and J by 2 bases. CDR3 size: 15 residues. Written as DNA, the CDR3 is TGTGCCAGCAGAATTAGAGGGGGCCCCTACAATGAGCAGTTCTTC. Translated, it gives CASRIRGGPYNEQFF.

The V call is TRBV14, the J call TRBJ1-2; unclear D gene. The CDR3 runs 13 residues. V lost 4 bases and J lost 8, with 14 bases in between. Germline assignment: CDR1 SGHDN and CDR2 FVKESK. CDR3 nucleotide sequence: TGTGCCAGCAGCCGGTCGAGGGCGCGGGGCTACACCTTC. Its translation is CASSRSRARGYTF.

This clonotype was seen only a few times. This sequence joins TRBV5-1 and TRBJ2-3; D gene ambiguous. The germline gives CDR1 SGHRS, CDR2 YFSETQ. Trimming removed 4 bases from V and 4 bases from J, with 13 bases in between. CDR3 length: 14 residues. CDR3 sequence reads: CASSRVESADTQYF. In DNA, the CDR3 is TGCGCCAGCAGCAGGGTCGAATCCGCAGATACGCAGTATTTT.

CDR3 protein: CASSFLRGPYNEQFF. The CDR3 DNA reads as TGTGCCAGCAGTTTTTTGCGGGGGCCCTACAATGAGCAGTTCTTC. The chain is built from TRBV12-3 or TRBV12-4 and TRBJ2-1; the D gene is possibly TRBD2 (7 bases). The V gene lost 3 bases and the J gene lost 2 bases, with 11 bases spanning the gap. The length of the CDR3 is 15 residues.

This clonotype was picked up many times. The rearrangement uses TRBV6-1 and TRBJ1-1, with no clear D. From germline, CDR1 is MNHNS and CDR2 SASEGT. The V gene lost 7 bases and the J gene lost 2 bases, with 14 bases spanning the gap. The CDR3 totals 14 residues. CDR3 nucleotides: TGTGCCAGCATCGGGCTGAACCCTAACACTGAAGCTTTCTTT. Translated: CASIGLNPNTEAFF.

In regard to this clonotype: At one end the junction does not follow the germline gene, possibly because of a read error. This chain uses TRBV7-9 with TRBJ2-7; D is perhaps TRBD2 (6 bases). Germline V gene lookup returns CDR1 SEHNR and CDR2 FQNEAQ (reference sequence). This CDR3 region has 15 residues. The CDR3 bases are TGTGCCAGCACCTTACCAGCGGGTAACTCCTACGAGCAGTACTTC. Residues: CASTLPAGNSYEQYF.

This clonotype has only a few counts. The gene calls are TRBV7-3 and TRBJ1-1; no reliable D call. From germline, CDR1 is SGHTA and CDR2 FQGTGA. The CDR3 is 13 amino acids. V was pared by 4 bases and J by 5 bases, with 11 bases between. The CDR3 sequence: CASSSEGSTEAFF. CDR3 bases: TGTGCCAGCAGCTCCGAGGGTTCGACTGAAGCTTTCTTT.

This clonotype was seen repeatedly, ten times or more. The chain carries TRBV29-1 and TRBJ2-1, with TRBD2 matching 8 bases. This CDR3 spans 14 amino acids. Germline assignment: CDR1 SQVTM and CDR2 ANQGSEA. Germline trimming cut 5 bases from V and 1 base from J; bases unmatched to any gene: 4. CDR3: CSVTTSGSYNEQFF. The CDR3 coding sequence is TGCAGCGTTACCACTAGCGGATCCTACAATGAGCAGTTCTTC.

The chain employs TRBV29-1 and TRBJ2-7, with TRBD2 identical over 8 bases. From germline, CDR1 is SQVTM and CDR2 ANQGSEA. J gave up 2 bases and V 2 bases, and 23 bases lay outside the gene matches. This CDR3 is built from 20 residues. The DNA for the CDR3 is TGCAGCGTTGAATTTGCCAGGGCAGAATACGAGCGGGAGAAGACCTACGAGCAGTACTTC. Its translation is CSVEFARAEYEREKTYEQYF.